This T cell receptor beta chain was identified during a study of siplizumab effects on memory and regulatory T cells. Whole-study results and caveats: Roughly 80-95% of proliferating CD4+ or CD8+ clones lacked a naive or memory phenotype that could be assigned. Whether the proliferating Tregs (from siplizumab cultures) were suppressive was not confirmed.

This table comes from immunoSEQ multiplex PCR, and its TCRdb copy is limited to in-frame clones, with some not included. The profile covers 70,000 to 90,000 clones, with roughly 93% appearing a single time and roughly 4.7% taken by the ten largest. About this clone: Antigen unknown.

This CDR3 has 16 amino acids. Trimming took 3 bases from V and 0 from J; bases not matched to a gene: 5. Germline V gene lookup returns CDR1 SGHTA and CDR2 FQGTGA. The V and J genes are TRBV7-3 and TRBJ1-1, with 9 nucleotides matching TRBD1. Input material: CD8+ T cells sorted from blood. This sequence was found in a human donor in good health. The CDR3 bases are TGTGCCAGCAGCTTCGAACAGGGGGCAGTGAACACTGAAGCTTTCTTT. Protein product: CASSFEQGAVNTEAFF.